This T cell receptor beta chain came from a study of shared clonotypes between healthy human individuals. Study results and limitations: Generation probabilities were higher for clonotypes shared across all four sorted-subset donors than for unshared ones.

Researchers partitioned CD4+ cells into CD45RA+ naive and CD45RA-negative memory subsets. The germline V gene has CDR1 SGHTA and CDR2 FQGTGA. The CDR3 totals 14 residues. After removal of 5 bases from V and 1 base from J, the junction contained 3 bases not matched to a gene. About this clone: Its antigen is unidentified.

Several immunoSEQ 96-well plates shared each subset's DNA, each plate a replicate. This table comes from immunoSEQ multiplex PCR, and its TCRdb copy is limited to in-frame clones, with some not included. The table lists fewer than 3 million clones, roughly 90% of them singletons. The specimen was naive CD4+ T cells from PBMCs. Sample subset: CD45RA+ positively selected. The TCR comes from a man aged 18 to 29 in good health. Some clones in this sample may be carry-over from other donors' samples. The gene calls are TRBV7-3 and TRBJ1-1, with TRBD1 matching over 8 bases. CDR3 bases: TGTGCCAGCAGCCAAGACAGGGGGAACACTGAAGCTTTCTTT. Translated, it gives CASSQDRGNTEAFF.